Presented here are 25 T cell receptor beta chains from one specimen sequenced in a study of technical replicates of blood from a few donors. The assay was immunoSEQ multiplex PCR, and TCRdb's table has in-frame clones only and misses some. In the table there are under 15,000 clones, around 79% of which are singletons. The sample was PBMCs. These receptors all come from a human donor in good health.

The J gene is TRBJ1-3, the V gene TRBV5-1; a weak D match, TRBD1 (6 bases). V shed 6 bases and J shed 2 bases, with 15 bases lying between them. Germline assignment: CDR1 SGHRS and CDR2 YFSETQ. This CDR3 region has 15 residues. The CDR3 nucleotides are TGCGCCAGCACCCTGAGGCCAGGGGCTGGAAACACCATATATTTT. It codes for CASTLRPGAGNTIYF.

The rearrangement uses TRBV5-1 and TRBJ2-1, with D unclear. CDR1 and CDR2 from the germline V gene are SGHRS and YFSETQ. V lost 5 bases to trimming and J lost 5 bases, with 20 bases between them. The CDR3 is 16 residues long. DNA of the CDR3: TGCGCCAGCAGTTTTTTAGGCACTGCGGCCCACAATGAGCAGTTCTTC. Residues: CASSFLGTAAHNEQFF.

This rearrangement joins TRBV5-4 to TRBJ2-5; 9 nucleotides agree with TRBD1. V was pared by 4 bases and J by 2 bases, with 9 bases of the junction left unmatched. From germline, CDR1 is SGHNT and CDR2 YYREEE (reference sequence). This CDR3 is built from 16 residues. CDR3: CASSTAPGQGQETQYF. CDR3 DNA sequence: TGTGCCAGCAGCACAGCACCGGGACAGGGTCAAGAGACCCAGTACTTC.

This clone was observed a handful of times. This chain uses TRBV27 with TRBJ2-2; 11 bases are a match to TRBD2. Germline V gives CDR1 MNHEY, CDR2 SMNVEV (reference sequence). CDR3 length: 15 residues. V gave up 6 bases and J gave up 3 bases; unmatched junction bases: 3. CDR3 in DNA: TGTGCCAGCAGAGTACTAGCGGGAGACACCGGGGAGCTGTTTTTT. Protein sequence: CASRVLAGDTGELFF.

In DNA form, the CDR3 reads TGCGCCAGCAGCCAATTGGGACAGGGTGAAGAGACCCAGTACTTC. This codes for CASSQLGQGEETQYF. The V call is TRBV5-1, the J call TRBJ2-5, with 9 bases aligning to TRBD1. V was pared by 4 bases and J by 3 bases, with 7 bases of the junction left unmatched. Germline V gives CDR1 SGHRS, CDR2 YFSETQ. The CDR3 is made up of 15 amino acids.

The chain employs TRBV6-1 and TRBJ2-1; 7 bases align to TRBD2. The CDR3 spans 15 residues. J lost 4 bases, V lost 5 bases, and 8 bases had no gene match. Germline V gives CDR1 MNHNS, CDR2 SASEGT. CDR3 sequence (DNA): TGTGCCAGCAGTCCTGCTAGCGGAGCGTACAATGAGCAGTTCTTC. Its protein is CASSPASGAYNEQFF.

Written as DNA, the CDR3 is TGCGCCAGCAGCTTCGGGGGATATGAAAAACTGTTTTTT. This encodes CASSFGGYEKLFF. The chain carries TRBV5-1 and TRBJ1-4, with D maybe TRBD1 (5 bases). Germline CDR1 is SGHRS and CDR2 is YFSETQ. The CDR3 has 13 amino acids. Trimming cost V 2 bases and J 6 bases, with 8 bases left between them.

The rearrangement uses TRBV28 and TRBJ1-5; TRBD1 agrees at 7 bases. The germline V gene encodes CDR1 MDHEN and CDR2 SYDVKM. V trimming: 5 bases; J trimming: 3 bases; junction bases outside the gene matches: 7. CDR3 length equals 15 residues. CDR3 region: CASSTGTALNQPQHF. CDR3 coding DNA: TGTGCCAGCAGTACCGGGACAGCACTCAATCAGCCCCAGCATTTT.

The V and J genes are TRBV28 and TRBJ2-2, with a possible D match to TRBD2 (6 bases). Trimming took 6 bases from V and 1 from J, leaving 15 bases between them. CDR1 and CDR2 (germline): MDHEN, SYDVKM. The CDR3 length is 16 residues. The CDR3 loop is CASRERLVGNTGELFF. The CDR3 DNA sequence: TGTGCCAGCAGGGAAAGACTAGTCGGGAACACCGGGGAGCTGTTTTTT.

In this sample, this clone turned up once. The CDR3 region is CAQNRLAETYEQYF. CDR3 nucleotides: TGTGCCCAGAATAGACTAGCCGAAACCTACGAGCAGTACTTC. The chain joins TRBV2 to TRBJ2-7; TRBD2 aligns across 7 bases. Germline trimming cut 11 bases from V and 2 bases from J; bases unmatched to any gene: 12. Germline V gene data show CDR1 as SNHLY and CDR2 as FYNNEI. The CDR3 covers 14 residues.

This clone showed up just once. The chain combines TRBV5-4 with TRBJ1-1; no firm D call. Deletions cut 2 bases from V and 2 bases from J, with 7 bases between. Per germline, CDR1 SGHNT and CDR2 YYREEE (reference sequence). CDR3 size: 13 residues. CDR3 region: CASSLDTNTEAFF. CDR3 coding DNA: TGTGCCAGCAGCTTAGACACCAACACTGAAGCTTTCTTT.

The CDR3 sequence is CASSANPGTSGSSTDTQYF. The CDR3 coding sequence is TGTGCCAGCAGCGCTAACCCCGGGACTAGCGGGTCTAGCACAGATACGCAGTATTTT. The rearrangement uses TRBV9 and TRBJ2-3; TRBD2 aligns across 12 bases. The CDR3 length is 19 residues. Germline V lookup: CDR1 SGDLS, CDR2 YYNGEE. Unmatched junction bases numbered 11, after V lost 3 bases and J lost 0 bases.

The chain has TRBV5-1 and TRBJ2-1; the match to TRBD2 covers 9 bases. Looked up from germline, CDR1 is SGHRS and CDR2 is YFSETQ. V lost 7 bases, J lost 6 bases, and 17 bases stayed unmatched. There are 17 residues in the CDR3. This chain's CDR3 is CASLHGAGGPRFNEQFF. In DNA, the CDR3 is TGCGCCAGCTTACATGGGGCGGGAGGGCCGAGATTCAATGAGCAGTTCTTC.

The gene calls are TRBV19 and TRBJ2-7; the match to TRBD2 covers 10 bases. V lost 3 bases, J lost 3 bases, and 5 bases stayed unmatched. This CDR3 spans 15 amino acids. Germline assignment: CDR1 LNHDA and CDR2 SQIVND (reference sequence). CDR3 protein: CASSMEPSGSYEQYF. In DNA, the CDR3 is TGTGCCAGTAGTATGGAGCCTAGCGGGAGCTACGAGCAGTACTTC.

The chain joins TRBV27 to TRBJ2-5; TRBD2 matches 7 bases. This CDR3 region has 14 residues. The germline gives CDR1 MNHEY, CDR2 SMNVEV (reference sequence). With 7 bases clipped from V and 6 bases from J, the junction kept 11 bases outside the gene matches. CDR3 residues: CASTPRGGRKTQYF. The CDR3 DNA is TGTGCCAGCACCCCTCGGGGAGGGAGGAAGACCCAGTACTTC.

This chain joins TRBV10-1 and TRBJ2-7, with D perhaps matching TRBD1 (5 bases). The germline CDR1 and CDR2 sequences are WNHNN and SYGVQD (reference sequence). This CDR3 region has 11 residues. V dropped 4 bases and J dropped 4 bases, with 5 bases sitting between them. CDR3 in amino acids: CASSAGYEQYF. The DNA for the CDR3 is TGCGCCAGCAGTGCAGGGTACGAGCAGTACTTC.

The chain couples TRBV25-1 to TRBJ2-3, with 9 bases aligning to TRBD2. CDR1 and CDR2 from the germline V gene are MGHDK and SYGVNS. The J segment lost 4 bases and the V segment lost 8 bases, leaving 7 bases of the junction unmatched. The CDR3 sequence is 14 residues long. The CDR3 nucleotides read TGTGCCAGCCGGCGGGAGGGGCTCGCAGATACGCAGTATTTT. It codes for CASRREGLADTQYF.

V and J are TRBV2 and TRBJ2-7, with unresolved D. V lost 3 bases and J lost 3, with 12 bases in between. This CDR3 region has 14 residues. CDR1 SNHLY and CDR2 FYNNEI come from the germline V gene. The CDR3 nucleotides read TGTGCCAGCAGTGATCGCGGAACCTACTACGAGCAGTACTTC. Translating gives CASSDRGTYYEQYF.

The V call is TRBV4-2, the J call TRBJ2-3; TRBD2 agrees at 11 bases. V dropped 4 bases and J dropped 1; count of bases not matched to a gene: 10. The CDR3 loop spans 18 amino acids. CDR1 is LGHNA, CDR2 YNFKEQ, per germline. The CDR3 DNA reads as TGTGCCAGCAGCCCCGCGACTAGCGGGATATCAGGCACAGATACGCAGTATTTT. Its protein product is CASSPATSGISGTDTQYF.

This sequence joins TRBV5-6 and TRBJ2-7; possibly TRBD1 for D (5 bases). Between the trimmed V and J ends, which lost 2 bases and 5 bases, there was a span of 20 bases. The CDR3 totals 16 residues. From germline, CDR1 is SGHDT and CDR2 YYEEEE. CDR3 amino acids: CASSFSFVGRVDEQYF. The CDR3 region has the DNA TGTGCCAGCAGCTTTTCATTCGTCGGCAGGGTGGACGAGCAGTACTTC.

CDR3 region: CASRLVGGQTEAFF. Written as DNA, the CDR3 is TGTGCCAGCAGACTCGTGGGGGGGCAAACTGAAGCTTTCTTT. This chain joins TRBV7-9 and TRBJ1-1; D may be TRBD1 (6 bases). Trimming cost V 6 bases and J 5 bases, with 16 bases left between them. This CDR3 is 14 amino acids long. The germline gives CDR1 SEHNR, CDR2 FQNEAQ (reference sequence).

The V and J genes are TRBV12-5 and TRBJ2-1, with 7 bases fitting TRBD2. This CDR3 spans 16 amino acids. The germline V gene encodes CDR1 LGHNT and CDR2 FRNRAP. The V and J ends lost 6 bases and 0 bases, in that order; junction bases with no gene match: 8. CDR3 protein: CASGPRGGVSYNEQFF. The CDR3 bases are TGTGCTAGTGGCCCGCGGGGAGGGGTCTCCTACAATGAGCAGTTCTTC.

This clone has a handful of counts. The rearrangement links TRBV6-4 to TRBJ2-2; TRBD2 aligns across 8 bases. The trim removed 3 bases at V and 3 bases at J, leaving 0 bases unmatched. The CDR3 loop spans 14 amino acids. Germline lookup yields CDR1 MRHNA and CDR2 SNTAGT. DNA of the CDR3: TGTGCCAGCAGTGAAGCGGGGGACACCGGGGAGCTGTTTTTT. This gives the protein CASSEAGDTGELFF.

The V and J genes are TRBV5-4 and TRBJ2-7, with D hard to call. CDR3 size: 13 residues. V was shortened by 2 bases and J by 7 bases, with 13 bases between the two germline ends. Per germline, CDR1 SGHNT and CDR2 YYREEE (reference sequence). CDR3 loop: CASSLGRLEEQYF. DNA for the CDR3: TGTGCCAGCAGCTTAGGCAGGTTAGAGGAGCAGTACTTC.

This chain connects TRBV7-2 to TRBJ2-7; D unclear. The CDR3 runs to 12 residues. Germline-derived CDR1 and CDR2 are SGHTA and FQGNSA. Deletions cut 1 base from V and 4 bases from J, with 5 bases between. CDR3 nucleotide sequence: TGTGCCAGCAGCTTAGGAGCTTACGAGCAGTACTTC. Its protein is CASSLGAYEQYF. The complete variable domain, with remaining parts taken from reference TRBV7-2 and TRBJ2-7, reads GAGVSQSPSNKVTEKGKDVELRCDPISGHTALYWYRQSLGQGLEFLIYFQGNSAPDKSGLPSDRFSAERTGGSVSTLTIQRTQQEDSAVYLCASSLGAYEQYFGPGTRLTVT.